The text below deals with one T cell receptor beta chain. Its antigen is currently unknown. PCR involved 60 Vbeta and 13 Jbeta primers. Produced via immunoSEQ multiplex PCR; TCRdb's table is partial and in-frame only. This repertoire shows fewer than 150,000 clones, just over 70% found once; its top ten account for 1.5% to 2%. With 0 bases clipped from V and 7 bases from J, the junction kept 10 bases outside the gene matches. The germline V gene encodes CDR1 MGHRA and CDR2 YSYEKL. This CDR3 contains 17 residues. This specimen belongs to a study of cytomegalovirus exposure and HLA in healthy donors. Study-wide results and limits: TCR beta V- and J-gene trimming was later associated with a missense DCLRE1C variant.

The chain carries TRBV4-1 and TRBJ2-2, with 8 positions matching TRBD2. The sample taken for sequencing was PBMCs. The TCR originated in a woman aged 25-40 years in good health and CMV-seronegative. Here the CDR3 reads CASSQDGRGEGIGELFF. CDR3 nucleotide sequence: TGCGCCAGCAGCCAAGATGGGCGGGGGGAAGGGATCGGGGAGCTGTTTTTT.